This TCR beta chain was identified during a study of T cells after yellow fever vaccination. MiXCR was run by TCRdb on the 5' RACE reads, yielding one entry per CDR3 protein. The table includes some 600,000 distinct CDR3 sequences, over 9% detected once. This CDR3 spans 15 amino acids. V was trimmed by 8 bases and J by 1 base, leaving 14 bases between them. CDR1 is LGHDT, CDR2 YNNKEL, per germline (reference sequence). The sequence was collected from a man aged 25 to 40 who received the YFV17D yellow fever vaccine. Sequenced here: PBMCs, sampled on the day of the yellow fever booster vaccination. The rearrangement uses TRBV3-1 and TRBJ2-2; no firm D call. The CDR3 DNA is TGTGCCAGCTGCCCCCTCGTGATGAACACCGGGGAGCTGTTTTTT. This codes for CASCPLVMNTGELFF. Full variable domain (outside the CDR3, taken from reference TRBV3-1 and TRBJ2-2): DTAVSQTPKYLVTQMGNDKSIKCEQNLGHDTMYWYKQDSKKFLKIMFSYNNKELIINETVPNRFSPKSPDKAHLNLHINSLELGDSAVYFCASCPLVMNTGELFFGEGSRLTVL.